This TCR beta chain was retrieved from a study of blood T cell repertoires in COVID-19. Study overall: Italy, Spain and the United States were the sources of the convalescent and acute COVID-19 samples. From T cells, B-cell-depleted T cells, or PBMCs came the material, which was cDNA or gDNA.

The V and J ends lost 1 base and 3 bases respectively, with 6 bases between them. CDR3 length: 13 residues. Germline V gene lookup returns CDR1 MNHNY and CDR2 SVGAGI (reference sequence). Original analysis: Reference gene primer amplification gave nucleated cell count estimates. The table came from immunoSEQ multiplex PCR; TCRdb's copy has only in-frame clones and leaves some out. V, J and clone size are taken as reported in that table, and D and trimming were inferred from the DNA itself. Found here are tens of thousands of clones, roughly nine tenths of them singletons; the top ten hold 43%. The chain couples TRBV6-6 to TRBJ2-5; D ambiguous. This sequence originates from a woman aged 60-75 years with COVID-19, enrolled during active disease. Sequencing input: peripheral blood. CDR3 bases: TGTGCCAGCAGTTACTACTCCGAAGAGACCCAGTACTTC. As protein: CASSYYSEETQYF.